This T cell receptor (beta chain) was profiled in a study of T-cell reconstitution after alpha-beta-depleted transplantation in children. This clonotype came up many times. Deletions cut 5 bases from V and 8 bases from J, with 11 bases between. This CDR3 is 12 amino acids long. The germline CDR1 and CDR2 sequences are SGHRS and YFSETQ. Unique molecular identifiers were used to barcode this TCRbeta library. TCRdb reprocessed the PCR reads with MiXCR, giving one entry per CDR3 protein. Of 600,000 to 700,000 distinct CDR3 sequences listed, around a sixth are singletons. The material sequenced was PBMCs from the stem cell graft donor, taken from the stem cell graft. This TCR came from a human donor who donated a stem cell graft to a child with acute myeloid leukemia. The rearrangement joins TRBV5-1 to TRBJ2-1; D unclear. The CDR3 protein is CASRPNHDEQFF. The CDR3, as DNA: TGCGCCAGCAGGCCCAATCACGATGAGCAGTTCTTC. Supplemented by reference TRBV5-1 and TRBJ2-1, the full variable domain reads KAGVTQTPRYLIKTRGQQVTLSCSPISGHRSVSWYQQTPGQGLQFLFEYFSETQRNKGNFPGRFSGRQFSNSRSEMNVSTLELGDSALYLCASRPNHDEQFFGPGTRLTVL.